A selection of T cell receptor beta chains follows, all from one sample in a study of blood T cells in healthy people across ages. TCRdb analysed the 5' RACE reads with MiXCR anew, one entry per CDR3 protein. The table has more than 800,000 distinct CDR3 sequences, under 55% seen once. The specimen sequenced was blood. Every receptor here comes from a woman in her sixties or seventies in good health. Both conserved end residues are trimmed from each CDR3. Each record gives: clone size, D gene, V gene, J gene, CDR3 protein. D genes are given only for firm matches. Rows give clone size only sometimes, using once, few, many, or a class for an expanded clone.

clone size: .; D gene: TRBD2; V gene: TRBV20-1; J gene: TRBJ2-3; CDR3 protein: SAPLAGGLDTQY
clone size: .; D gene: .; V gene: TRBV6-5; J gene: TRBJ1-1; CDR3 protein: ATSMLGTEAF
clone size: .; D gene: .; V gene: TRBV5-1; J gene: .; CDR3 protein: ASSLMRYPYEQY
clone size: few; D gene: TRBD2; V gene: TRBV5-6; J gene: TRBJ2-7; CDR3 protein: ASSLGSGKIHEQY
clone size: .; D gene: .; V gene: TRBV6-1; J gene: .; CDR3 protein: ASSEGRRGETQY
clone size: .; D gene: .; V gene: TRBV19; J gene: TRBJ2-1; CDR3 protein: ASTANNEQF
clone size: .; D gene: TRBD2; V gene: TRBV20-1; J gene: TRBJ2-1; CDR3 protein: SAPDGLAGFNEQF
clone size: .; D gene: .; V gene: TRBV11-2; J gene: TRBJ2-5; CDR3 protein: ASTPGTIKETQY
clone size: few; D gene: TRBD2; V gene: TRBV12-3/TRBV12-4; J gene: TRBJ2-7; CDR3 protein: ASSLAGAPSYEQY
clone size: .; D gene: TRBD1; V gene: TRBV18; J gene: TRBJ2-1; CDR3 protein: ASSSGQGPYNEQF
clone size: .; D gene: .; V gene: TRBV7-3; J gene: TRBJ2-7; CDR3 protein: ASSLKGGGTSYEQY
clone size: .; D gene: TRBD2; V gene: TRBV2; J gene: .; CDR3 protein: ASRPVWTSGDNNEQY
clone size: .; D gene: TRBD1; V gene: TRBV3-1; J gene: TRBJ2-5; CDR3 protein: ASSRGTGTIQEIQY
clone size: few; D gene: TRBD2; V gene: TRBV9; J gene: TRBJ2-5; CDR3 protein: ASSVGALAGEQY
clone size: .; D gene: TRBD2; V gene: TRBV10-3; J gene: TRBJ2-1; CDR3 protein: AISESFSGSRDEQF
clone size: .; D gene: .; V gene: TRBV28; J gene: TRBJ2-1; CDR3 protein: ASSISRWGLDEQF
clone size: .; D gene: TRBD2; V gene: TRBV2; J gene: TRBJ2-1; CDR3 protein: ASPRQELAGYNEQF
clone size: .; D gene: TRBD1; V gene: TRBV29-1; J gene: TRBJ2-1; CDR3 protein: SATTGDAYNEQF
clone size: .; D gene: .; V gene: TRBV15; J gene: TRBJ2-7; CDR3 protein: ATSRAGFEQY
clone size: .; D gene: .; V gene: TRBV7-2; J gene: TRBJ2-5; CDR3 protein: ASSLAVPETQY
clone size: .; D gene: TRBD2; V gene: TRBV24-1; J gene: TRBJ2-1; CDR3 protein: ATSDSGTGGYNEQF
clone size: .; D gene: TRBD1; V gene: TRBV7-9; J gene: .; CDR3 protein: ASSNVGGQEGAYEQY